This T cell receptor (beta chain) was captured in a study of shared clonotypes between healthy human individuals. Study-level results: It was the non-shared clonotypes that had lower generation probabilities than clonotypes shared by all four donors. Sampling covered nothing but blood. Tissue TCR repertoires likely differ from those found in blood. Generally, estimated richness proved larger in naive subsets than it did in memory subsets.

As defined, naive CD8 cells were CD45RO-negative and positively selected for CCR7, with terminally differentiated effector memory CD45RA+ cells excluded. CDR1 is SGHTA, CDR2 FQGTGA, per germline. The germline V and J ends were trimmed by 5 bases and 8 bases, with 12 bases remaining between them. CDR3 length: 12 residues. Comment on this clone: No antigen is known for it.

Using immunoSEQ multiplex PCR, the repertoire was profiled, and TCRdb retains in-frame clones only, with some absent. The sample holds about 2.2 million clones, about 93% seen once. The V call is TRBV7-3, the J call TRBJ1-1; tentative D call: TRBD1 (5 bases). The sequence was obtained from a man younger than 30 in good health. Some clones in this sample may be carry-over from other donors' samples. The sample was naive CD8+ T cells from PBMCs. CDR3 nucleotide sequence: TGTGCCAGCAGCGCCCCGGGGGAGGAAGCTTTCTTT. It translates to CASSAPGEEAFF. The full variable domain, completed using reference TRBV7-3 and TRBJ1-1, is GAGVSQTPSNKVTEKGKYVELRCDPISGHTALYWYRQSLGQGPEFLIYFQGTGAADDSGLPNDRFFAVRPEGSVSTLKIQRTERGDSAVYLCASSAPGEEAFFGQGTRLTVV.